These 12 T cell receptor beta chains originate from one sample sequenced in a study of cytomegalovirus exposure and HLA in healthy donors (dated 2017 in TCRdb). The library was generated by the immunoSEQ multiplex PCR assay. For the multiplex PCR, a mixture combining 60 forward primers for TCR Vbeta segments and 13 reverse primers for TCR Jbeta segments was used. Imported from immuneACCESS, the table was reduced by TCRdb to in-frame sequences with V and J called. These copies leave out some clones; in studies compared against another copy, an unresolved V gene accounts for under half, and the cause of the remainder is not known. The sample table holds approximately 110,000 clones, of which about 70% were seen once. The ten top clones hold 4% to 5% of the sample. The material sequenced was PBMCs. All receptors come from a woman aged 40 to 50 in good health and CMV-seronegative.

The J gene is TRBJ2-5, the V gene TRBV5-4; D might be TRBD2 (7 bases). The CDR3 extends over 16 amino acids. V gave up 4 bases and J gave up 0 bases, with 16 bases separating them. Germline-derived CDR1 and CDR2 are SGHNT and YYREEE (reference sequence). The DNA of the CDR3 is TGTGCCAGCAGCGAATTTGGGGGGGCGTACCAAGAGACCCAGTACTTC. Translation: CASSEFGGAYQETQYF.

This chain links TRBV9 with TRBJ2-2; 7 nucleotides agree with TRBD2. Germline CDR1 SGDLS, CDR2 YYNGEE. V dropped 4 bases and J dropped 4; count of bases not matched to a gene: 7. This CDR3 has 15 amino acids. CDR3 nucleotide sequence: TGTGCCAGCAGCCCCGGACTAGTAGGCACCGGGGAGCTGTTTTTT. It encodes CASSPGLVGTGELFF.

The chain uses TRBV27 and TRBJ2-3, with TRBD2 matching over 7 bases. Germline V gives CDR1 MNHEY, CDR2 SMNVEV (reference sequence). The CDR3 is made up of 15 amino acids. Trimming at V came to 4 bases and at J to 0 bases, leaving 4 bases not matched to a gene. The CDR3 DNA sequence: TGTGCCAGCAGTTACGCTAGCGGAAGCACAGATACGCAGTATTTT. This gives the protein CASSYASGSTDTQYF.

This clone was observed a handful of times. CDR3 amino acids: CASSASGSMYNEQFF. The CDR3 region has the DNA TGTGCCAGCAGTGCCAGCGGGAGTATGTACAATGAGCAGTTCTTC. The chain uses TRBV2 and TRBJ2-1; 8 nucleotides agree with TRBD2. This CDR3 contains 15 residues. Germline trimming cut 4 bases from V and 4 bases from J; bases unmatched to any gene: 6. Germline CDR1 reads SNHLY; CDR2 reads FYNNEI.

The table lists this clone with a few counts. V usage is TRBV7-9 and J usage is TRBJ1-2, with D tentatively TRBD1 (5 bases). The V end was cut by 3 bases, the J end by 6 bases, with 8 bases between. The CDR3 has 12 amino acids. Germline CDR1 reads SEHNR; CDR2 reads FQNEAQ (reference sequence). CDR3 nucleotides: TGTGCCAGCAGCTTTGGGGGGGATGGCTACACCTTC. This codes for CASSFGGDGYTF.

V is TRBV7-3 and J is TRBJ1-1; TRBD1 aligns across 7 bases. Germline CDR1 SGHTA, CDR2 FQGTGA. With 5 bases clipped from V and 11 bases from J, the junction kept 8 bases outside the gene matches. This CDR3 contains 12 residues. CDR3 coding DNA: TGTGCCAGCAGCCCTGGGGACAGCTTTGCTTTCTTT. Protein product: CASSPGDSFAFF.

This rearrangement joins TRBV7-3 to TRBJ2-3; 10 bases line up with TRBD1. With V trimmed by 4 bases and J by 5 bases, 6 bases remained unmatched. Germline CDR1 is SGHTA and CDR2 is FQGTGA. The CDR3 runs to 15 residues. The CDR3 sequence is CASSSTGTGVDTQYF. CDR3 DNA: TGTGCCAGCAGCTCTACCGGGACAGGGGTAGATACGCAGTATTTT.

The CDR3 nucleotides are TGCGCCAGCAGCCAAGGGACAGGGAAGGTGAATGAGCAGTTCTTC. Translation gives CASSQGTGKVNEQFF. V and J are TRBV5-1 and TRBJ2-1; 9 nucleotides agree with TRBD1. J gave up 7 bases and V 4 bases, and 9 bases lay outside the gene matches. Per germline, CDR1 SGHRS and CDR2 YFSETQ. The CDR3 sequence is 15 residues long.

V is TRBV5-4 and J is TRBJ2-5; 7 bases are a match to TRBD1. The end of the DNA aligns better with TRBJ2-4, so the J call may be wrong. The germline V gene has CDR1 SGHNT and CDR2 YYREEE (reference sequence). This CDR3 is 15 amino acids long. CDR3 coding DNA: TGTGCCAGCAGCTTGCAGGGGGATCTCAAAAACATTCAGTACTTC. This codes for CASSLQGDLKNIQYF.

The chain recombines TRBV4-1 with TRBJ2-7; D is possibly TRBD2 (5 bases). Germline CDR1 reads MGHRA; CDR2 reads YSYEKL. V lost 0 bases to trimming and J lost 4 bases, with 7 bases between them. The CDR3 runs to 13 residues. For the CDR3, the DNA is TGCGCCAGCAGCCAAGAGTCGGGATACGAGCAGTACTTC. This sequence encodes CASSQESGYEQYF.

As for this clone: Other DNA sequences in this specimen translate into the identical CDR3. This chain links TRBV18 with TRBJ2-7; TRBD2 matches 7 bases. The CDR3 totals 14 residues. The V gene's germline CDR1 is KGHSH and CDR2 LQKENI. V dropped 0 bases and J dropped 2; count of bases not matched to a gene: 1. CDR3 sequence reads: CASSPPGGTYEQYF. The CDR3 DNA sequence: TGTGCCAGCTCACCACCCGGGGGGACCTACGAGCAGTACTTC.

CDR3 nucleotides: TGTGCCAGCAGCTTTATCGCGGTGGGGGCAAGCACAGATACGCAGTATTTT. Its translation is CASSFIAVGASTDTQYF. The rearrangement joins TRBV7-2 to TRBJ2-3, with D possibly matching TRBD1 (6 bases). CDR3 length equals 17 residues. V lost 3 bases to trimming and J lost 0 bases, with 16 bases between them. Germline CDR1 SGHTA, CDR2 FQGNSA.